Listed here are 10 T cell receptor beta chains from one sample, sequenced in a study of cytomegalovirus exposure and HLA in healthy donors. Primers for the PCR totalled 60 Vbeta and 13 Jbeta. Clones were sequenced by immunoSEQ multiplex PCR, and TCRdb holds only the in-frame ones, with some missing. The repertoire holds around 150,000 clones, with around 68% as singletons. Sequencing was performed on PBMCs. The origin of the receptors is a man aged 50 to 59 in good health and CMV-seronegative.

The J gene is TRBJ2-2, the V gene TRBV4-3; possibly TRBD2 for D (7 bases). The germline V and J ends were trimmed by 3 bases and 7 bases, with 21 bases remaining between them. CDR1 and CDR2 from the germline V gene are LGHNA and YSLEER. CDR3 length: 17 amino acids. This CDR3 reads CASSHTLGGARGGELFF. The DNA of the CDR3 is TGCGCCAGCAGCCATACACTTGGGGGGGCGCGAGGCGGGGAGCTGTTTTTT.

This clone appeared a single time. The chain carries TRBV2 and TRBJ1-5, with D unresolved. The V end was cut by 9 bases, the J end by 5 bases, with 5 bases between. The V gene's germline CDR1 is SNHLY and CDR2 FYNNEI. The CDR3 has 10 residues. CDR3 nucleotide sequence: TGTGCCAGTACTGATCAGCCCCAGCATTTT. This gives the protein CASTDQPQHF. The whole variable domain, filled in from reference TRBV2 and TRBJ1-5, reads EPEVTQTPSHQVTQMGQEVILRCVPISNHLYFYWYRQILGQKVEFLVSFYNNEISEKSEIFDDQFSVERPDGSNFTLKIRSTKLEDSAMYFCASTDQPQHFGDGTRLSIL.

The J gene is TRBJ2-1, the V gene TRBV7-3; 8 bases are shared with TRBD1. Trimming took 3 bases from V and 9 from J; bases not matched to a gene: 1. CDR3 length: 12 residues. Looked up from germline, CDR1 is SGHTA and CDR2 is FQGTGA. CDR3 in amino acids: CASSFTGGEQFF. The CDR3 DNA sequence: TGTGCCAGCAGCTTTACAGGGGGTGAGCAGTTCTTC.

In this sample, this clone turned up once. The chain recombines TRBV18 with TRBJ1-1; 8 nucleotides align to TRBD1. CDR3 size: 15 residues. The J segment lost 0 bases and the V segment lost 3 bases, leaving 3 bases of the junction unmatched. From germline, CDR1 is KGHSH and CDR2 LQKENI. CDR3 residues: CASSPLTGVNTEAFF. CDR3 DNA sequence: TGTGCCAGCTCACCCCTGACAGGGGTGAACACTGAAGCTTTCTTT.

The chain carries TRBV6-6 and TRBJ1-5; D ambiguous. CDR1 is MNHNY, CDR2 SVGAGI, per germline (reference sequence). The CDR3 is 15 residues long. V was cut by 7 bases and J by 0 bases, with 13 bases left in between. CDR3 sequence reads: CASKMTELSNQPQHF. The CDR3 nucleotides are TGTGCCAGCAAGATGACGGAGCTTAGCAATCAGCCCCAGCATTTT.

This clone has only one observation. The chain is built from TRBV28 and TRBJ1-2, with D possibly TRBD1 on 6 matching bases. The CDR3 consists of 14 residues. Trimming took 7 bases from V and 0 from J, leaving 12 bases between them. CDR1 and CDR2 from the germline V gene are MDHEN and SYDVKM. Here the CDR3 DNA reads TGTGCCAGCACCCCACAGGGACCTAACTATGGCTACACCTTC. This sequence encodes CASTPQGPNYGYTF.

This clone was counted between two and nine times. The genes are TRBV7-9 and TRBJ2-7, with 7 bases fitting TRBD1. The CDR3 has 14 residues. Germline-derived CDR1 and CDR2 are SEHNR and FQNEAQ (reference sequence). The junction had 2 bases not matched to a gene; V was cut back by 2 bases and J by 1 base. The CDR3 reads CASSLLQGSYEQYF. CDR3 DNA: TGTGCCAGCAGCTTATTACAGGGGTCCTACGAGCAGTACTTC.

The chain employs TRBV6-1 and TRBJ2-4, with 9 bases aligning to TRBD1. Losses at the gene ends were 6 bases for V and 3 bases for J; bases not matched to a gene: 6. The CDR3 consists of 15 residues. Looked up from germline, CDR1 is MNHNS and CDR2 is SASEGT. CDR3 sequence reads: CASSSPTGGKNIQYF. The CDR3 coding sequence is TGTGCCAGCAGCTCCCCGACAGGGGGCAAAAACATTCAGTACTTC.

This sequence joins TRBV5-6 and TRBJ1-2; 7 bases fit TRBD1. Germline V gives CDR1 SGHDT, CDR2 YYEEEE. The CDR3 length is 13 residues. The J segment lost 7 bases and the V segment lost 4 bases, leaving 7 bases of the junction unmatched. The CDR3 region has the DNA TGTGCCAGCAGCCTGGGACAGTGGTCTGGCTACACCTTC. It encodes CASSLGQWSGYTF.

The gene calls are TRBV19 and TRBJ1-2, with 7 bases matching TRBD1. In germline, CDR1 is LNHDA, CDR2 SQIVND (reference sequence). Germline trimming cut 7 bases from V and 8 bases from J; bases unmatched to any gene: 13. The CDR3 covers 14 residues. CDR3 in DNA: TGTGCCAGTATTAAAAGGGGACAGACCGGGGGCTACACCTTC. Translating it yields CASIKRGQTGGYTF.